The clone carrying this TCR beta chain came up a few times. The target antigen is unknown. RNA transcripts yielded amplified TCR beta CDR3 regions. The TCR CDR3 was amplified in a first-round RT-PCR using the HTBI primer set. TCRdb processed the multiplex PCR reads anew with MiXCR; each CDR3 protein has one entry. The table lists approximately 560,000 distinct CDR3 sequences, around 42% of them singletons, with just over 8% in the top ten. This specimen belongs to a study of T cells in Graves' hyperthyroidism and ophthalmopathy. Points from the study as a whole: With a median lead of about six months before onset, the model predicted ophthalmopathy.

This CDR3 has 12 amino acids. Germline CDR1 SGHRS, CDR2 YFSETQ. V was trimmed by 7 bases and J by 3 bases, leaving 11 bases between them. V is TRBV5-1 and J is TRBJ2-7; no reliable D call. The sequenced sample consisted of peripheral blood or thyroid tissue (not recorded which). The origin of this receptor is a woman between 18 and 30 years old with Graves' hyperthyroidism. The chain's CDR3 is CASGSSFYEQYF. The CDR3 coding sequence is TGCGCCAGCGGCTCGTCCTTCTACGAGCAGTACTTC.